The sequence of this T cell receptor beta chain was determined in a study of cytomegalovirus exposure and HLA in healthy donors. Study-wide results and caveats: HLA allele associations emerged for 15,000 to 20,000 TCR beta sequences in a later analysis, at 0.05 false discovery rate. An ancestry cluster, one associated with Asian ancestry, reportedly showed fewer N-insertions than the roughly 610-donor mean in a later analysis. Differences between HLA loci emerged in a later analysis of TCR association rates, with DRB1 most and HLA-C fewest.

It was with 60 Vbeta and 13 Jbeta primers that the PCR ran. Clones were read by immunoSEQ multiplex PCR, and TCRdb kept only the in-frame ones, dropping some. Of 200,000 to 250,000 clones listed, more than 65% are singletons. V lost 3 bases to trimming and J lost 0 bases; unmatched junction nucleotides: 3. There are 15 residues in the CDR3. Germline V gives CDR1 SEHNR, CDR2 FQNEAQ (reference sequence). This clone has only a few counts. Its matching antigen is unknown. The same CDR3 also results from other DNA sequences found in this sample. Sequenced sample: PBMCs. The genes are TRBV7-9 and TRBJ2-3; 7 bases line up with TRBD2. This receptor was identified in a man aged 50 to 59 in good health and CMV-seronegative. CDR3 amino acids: CASSLSSGSTDTQYF. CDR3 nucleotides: TGTGCCAGCAGCTTGTCTAGCGGAAGCACAGATACGCAGTATTTT.